The entry that follows covers one T cell receptor (beta chain) sequence. The sample is drawn from a study of blood T cell repertoires in COVID-19. As for the study in general: The United States, Italy and Spain were the sources of the acute and convalescent COVID-19 samples.

Trimming left V 4 bases short and J 5 bases short, with 17 bases between. The length of the CDR3 is 14 residues. Germline loops: CDR1 SQVTM, CDR2 ANQGSEA. The data were produced by immunoSEQ multiplex PCR, yet TCRdb's version contains in-frame clones alone and is incomplete. The sample shows fewer than 150,000 clones, about 79% of them seen only once. The TCR originated in a man between 65 and 79 years old with acute or convalescent COVID-19. V usage is TRBV29-1 and J usage is TRBJ1-1; D is unclear. Sequencing was performed on peripheral blood. CDR3 DNA: TGCAGCGTTGGTCGGCCGGGTAGAGGTACTGAAGCTTTCTTT. This translates into CSVGRPGRGTEAFF.